This T cell receptor (beta chain) came from a study of Ad26.COV2.S vaccination and SARS-CoV-2 variants. Points from the study as a whole: Breadth of non-spike TCRs did not differ between vaccinees and placebo recipients. Vaccinees reportedly had broad spike-specific CD8+ and CD4+ T cell responses.

Treatment defined: 15 to 20 received Ad26.COV2.S at low or high dose, single or two shots; roughly 5 received placebo; per-sample allocation not given. Sampling was done on day 63 after the first vaccine or placebo injection. The vaccine antigen was prefusion-stabilized Wuhan SARS-CoV-2 spike. Repertoires were generated with immunoSEQ multiplex PCR, while TCRdb's copy carries only in-frame clones and drops some. Among about 680,000 clones, 80% to 90% were seen once, and the ten largest hold about 1.5%. A note on this clone: The antigen is not known.

Trimming pared 5 bases from V and 7 bases from J, leaving 15 bases between. The CDR3 loop spans 14 amino acids. CDR1 and CDR2 from the germline V gene are MNHEY and SVGAGI. The receptor comes from a person between 18 and 65 years old who received the Ad26.COV2.S COVID-19 vaccine or a placebo. The source was peripheral blood, collected in a trial of Ad26.COV2.S vaccine versus placebo. The rearrangement uses TRBV6-5 and TRBJ2-1; a possible D gene is TRBD2 (6 bases). CDR3: CASSMRGAANEQFF. The DNA for the CDR3 is TGTGCCAGCAGTATGCGGGGCGCTGCAAATGAGCAGTTCTTC.